A single T cell receptor (beta chain) is shown here with its context. The clone's antigen remains unknown. Per-nucleotide qualities are absent, and no much larger clonotype sits a single base away. The sample originates from a study of tumor and adjacent non-tumor tissue in lung cancer listed by TCRdb under 2018. In terms of the full investigation: By cancer type, the cohort comprised 12 adenocarcinoma patients, a couple of squamous cell carcinoma patients and 1 small cell lung cancer patient. The 15 or so patients were aged roughly 31 to 85 years, included around ten men and 5 women, and had TNM stage I to III disease. In total, sequencing yielded some 130 million productive TCRbeta reads, which works out to an average of approximately 4.1 million reads per sample. The study compared bulk TCRbeta repertoires between lung tumor tissue and matched distant non-tumor lung tissue from over 13 lung cancer patients. For each patient, one tumor sample and one normal lung sample were taken, giving about 31 paired specimens that underwent TCRbeta CDR3 sequencing. What the research found in general, with its limitations: The sequencing platform is not named in the methods, and unique molecular identifiers are not mentioned. In normal lung, the top 100 clones accounted for a significantly larger cumulative share of the repertoire than in tumor tissue. Only approximately 16 patients were included in the cohort, and the need for larger samples and more detailed clinical data was noted by the authors. Significantly higher TCR diversity was found in younger patients, and higher tumor TCR diversity was associated with shorter overall and disease-free survival. Significantly higher TCR diversity (inverse Simpson) was observed in tumor tissue than in normal lung tissue (roughly 470 vs 170, P = 0.0075, Mann-Whitney U test). Peripheral blood was not sequenced, so blood TCRbeta repertoires were not examined in the lung cancer patients of the study.

Library method: multiplex PCR. For sequencing, an Illumina HiSeq 2500 was employed. TCRbeta libraries were constructed through three rounds of nested PCR with primers (Table S4) according to protocols adapted from ARM-PCR. Before sequencing, PCR products of 200-500 bp were cut from the gel and purified using the QIAquick gel extraction kit. The authors processed their data as follows. Trimmomatic was used to clean the reads, FLASH was used to merge the reads into complete CDR3 sequences, and MiTCR was used to assign the reads to V(D)J germline segments. Clonal diversity was calculated as the inverse Simpson's index using VDJtools. In-frame sequences lacking a premature stop codon were counted as productive reads. In TCRdb, the public reads were trimmed at Q25 with fastp and aligned with MiXCR, with productive beta chains retained. A single entry per CDR3 protein holds the most common genes and DNA from its merged rows. The V and J calls shown here were made by TCRdb, not taken from the authors' results. The sample yields about 110,000 distinct CDR3 sequences; 50% to 70% were counted once. Together, the top ten hold under 20% of the sample.

RNA was isolated from bulk, unsorted tissue, and RNA quality was assessed with a NanoDrop ND-1000 and an Agilent 2100. The normal lung samples consisted of distant non-tumor tissue collected more than 3 cm from the tumor edge. Newly diagnosed lung cancer patients without prior chemotherapy who had been admitted for thoracic surgery in China between August and November 2014 were enrolled as donors. The study excluded patients who had received radiotherapy or chemotherapy before or who had another cancer at the same time. Pieces of surgical tissue measuring about 1-2 cm3 were kept in RNAlater solution and stored at -80 degrees C until use. For CDR1 and CDR2, the germline V gene (reference sequence) lists LNHDA and SQIVND. The CDR3 runs 13 amino acids, cysteine and phenylalanine included. Just CDR3 DNA is preserved here, 39 bases in frame from base 1. V and J lose 6 bases and 4 bases, and a span of 10 bases separates them.

The source is a man aged 60 to 75 with non-small cell lung cancer. This sequence uses TRBV19 and TRBJ2-4, with no confident D gene call. Sequenced input: distant non-tumor lung tissue. The CDR3 amino acid sequence is: CASSGGSKNIQYF. The DNA sequence is given as TGTGCCAGTAGCGGCGGATCAAAAAACATTCAGTACTTC.